The 31 T cell receptor beta chains listed next were all sequenced from one sample in a study of T cells in Graves' hyperthyroidism and ophthalmopathy. TCR beta CDR3 region amplification was performed from RNA transcripts. The HTBI primer set was used in a first-round RT-PCR of the TCR CDR3. TCRdb re-called the multiplex PCR reads with MiXCR, one entry per CDR3 protein. The sample carries fewer than 900,000 distinct CDR3 sequences, around 20% recorded once. Sequenced input: blood. These receptors all come from a woman aged 50 to 65 with Graves' hyperthyroidism that later progressed to Graves' ophthalmopathy.

This chain joins TRBV7-8 and TRBJ1-5, with a possible D match to TRBD1 (5 bases). Per the germline V gene, CDR1 is SGHVS and CDR2 is FQNEAQ. V was clipped by 3 bases and J by 7 bases, with 16 bases between them. The CDR3 extends over 15 amino acids. CDR3: CASSLGGGTGQPQHF. In DNA form, the CDR3 reads TGTGCCAGCAGCTTGGGGGGGGGGACCGGGCAGCCCCAGCATTTT.

The table lists this clonotype with many counts. This sequence joins TRBV6-1 and TRBJ2-7, with a tentative D call TRBD1 (5 bases). Per the germline V gene, CDR1 is MNHNS and CDR2 is SASEGT. Trimming removed 5 bases from V and 5 bases from J, with 10 bases in between. This CDR3 has 12 amino acids. CDR3 in DNA: TGTGCCAGCAGTTGGACAACTCACGAGCAGTACTTC. Translating gives CASSWTTHEQYF.

This clonotype was recorded many times. This chain links TRBV4-1 with TRBJ2-7; 7 nucleotides match TRBD1. The CDR3 is 14 residues long. Germline loops: CDR1 MGHRA, CDR2 YSYEKL. V dropped 2 bases and J dropped 0; count of bases not matched to a gene: 1. CDR3 loop: CASSQTGVSYEQYF. The CDR3 bases are TGCGCCAGCAGCCAAACAGGGGTCTCCTACGAGCAGTACTTC.

This clonotype occurred many times. This chain joins TRBV3-1 and TRBJ2-3, with 12 bases lining up with TRBD2. Per germline, CDR1 LGHDT and CDR2 YNNKEL (reference sequence). After removal of 3 bases from V and 2 bases from J, the junction contained 3 bases not matched to a gene. The CDR3 has 16 amino acids. The DNA of the CDR3 is TGTGCCAGCAGCCAGAGACTAGCGGGGGTCACAGATACGCAGTATTTT. It codes for CASSQRLAGVTDTQYF.

This clonotype appeared a few times. This chain joins TRBV3-1 and TRBJ1-1; weak D call: TRBD1 (5 bases). Germline assignment: CDR1 LGHDT and CDR2 YNNKEL (reference sequence). CDR3 length: 15 residues. V was clipped by 0 bases and J by 3 bases, with 11 bases between them. The chain's CDR3 is CASSQEGGEYTEAFF. The CDR3 DNA reads as TGTGCCAGCAGCCAAGAGGGAGGGGAATACACTGAAGCTTTCTTT.

The chain uses TRBV5-8 and TRBJ2-3, with 7 bases identical to TRBD2. CDR3 length equals 16 residues. CDR1 SGHTS and CDR2 YDEGEE come from the germline V gene. Trimming at V came to 0 bases and at J to 3 bases, leaving 7 bases not matched to a gene. The CDR3 reads CASSLATGGVTDTQYF. Written as DNA, the CDR3 is TGTGCCAGCAGCTTGGCCACGGGGGGAGTAACAGATACGCAGTATTTT.

There are a few counts of this clonotype. The V call is TRBV12-3 or TRBV12-4, the J call TRBJ2-1; either TRBD1 or TRBD2 may fit D (5 bases each). The CDR3 is made up of 13 amino acids. The V end was cut by 4 bases, the J end by 10 bases, with 14 bases between. This chain's CDR3 is CASSYRGDKEQFF. The CDR3 DNA reads as TGTGCCAGCAGTTACAGAGGGGATAAGGAGCAGTTCTTC.

There are many counts of this clonotype. The V call is TRBV11-2, the J call TRBJ1-1, with D hard to call. V lost 1 base and J lost 1, with 7 bases in between. The CDR3 contains 14 residues. Germline loops: CDR1 SGHAT, CDR2 FQNNGV. The CDR3 sequence: CASSLGWANTEAFF. DNA of the CDR3: TGTGCCAGCAGCTTAGGATGGGCGAACACTGAAGCTTTCTTT.

There are many counts of this clonotype. The V and J genes are TRBV6-1 and TRBJ2-3; 8 positions match TRBD1. Looked up from germline, CDR1 is MNHNS and CDR2 is SASEGT. This CDR3 spans 14 amino acids. V lost 10 bases, J lost 0 bases, and 6 bases stayed unmatched. The CDR3 DNA reads TGTGCCACCAGAACAGGGGGTAGCACAGATACGCAGTATTTT. Translation: CATRTGGSTDTQYF.

At least ten counts were recorded for this clonotype. This chain joins TRBV7-9 and TRBJ2-1; tentatively, D is TRBD2 (5 bases). Trimming stripped 5 bases from V and 0 bases from J, with 8 bases between. CDR3 length equals 14 residues. Germline CDR1 reads SEHNR; CDR2 reads FQNEAQ (reference sequence). The CDR3 nucleotides are TGTGCCAGCAGCGACCGGGACTCCTACAATGAGCAGTTCTTC. This encodes CASSDRDSYNEQFF.

This clonotype was detected a few times. The V and J genes are TRBV28 and TRBJ2-5; TRBD1 matches at 9 bases. There are 16 residues in the CDR3. J was trimmed by 3 bases and V by 6 bases; bases with no gene match: 11. Germline lookup yields CDR1 MDHEN and CDR2 SYDVKM. CDR3: CASSLQGAATKETQYF. Here the CDR3 DNA reads TGTGCCAGCAGCCTACAGGGGGCGGCGACAAAAGAGACCCAGTACTTC.

Ten or more counts support this clonotype. The chain carries TRBV20-1 and TRBJ2-3, with 8 bases that match TRBD2. Trimming cost V 2 bases and J 5 bases; bases outside gene matches: 21. The CDR3 is made up of 19 amino acids. Germline CDR1 DFQATT, CDR2 SNEGSKA (reference sequence). The CDR3 nucleotides read TGCAGTGCTAGACCTACACCCCCTGTATCGGGGGGGGCTGAAGATACGCAGTATTTT. Translating it yields CSARPTPPVSGGAEDTQYF.

This clonotype was seen more than once but under ten times. The gene calls are TRBV7-9 and TRBJ2-7; D is perhaps TRBD2 (7 bases). In germline, CDR1 is SEHNR, CDR2 FQNEAQ (reference sequence). This CDR3 has 13 amino acids. The V gene lost 3 bases and the J gene lost 8 bases, with 14 bases spanning the gap. The DNA for the CDR3 is TGTGCCAGCAGCTTCGCGCGGGGGCTTAAGCAGTACTTC. This codes for CASSFARGLKQYF.

This clonotype was detected a few times. The chain has TRBV5-4 and TRBJ2-2; a weak D match, TRBD1 (5 bases). Germline lookup yields CDR1 SGHNT and CDR2 YYREEE (reference sequence). V was cut by 4 bases and J by 0 bases, with 13 bases left in between. The CDR3 length is 16 residues. The CDR3 DNA reads as TGTGCCAGCAGCCCCCCTGAAGGGGCGAACACCGGGGAGCTGTTTTTT. Protein: CASSPPEGANTGELFF.

The chain joins TRBV29-1 to TRBJ1-2; D gene unclear. This CDR3 region has 11 residues. The ends were cut back, 4 bases at V and 4 bases at J, with 7 bases in the middle. Germline values: CDR1 SQVTM, CDR2 ANQGSEA. The CDR3 protein is CSVAGSYGYTF. In nucleotides, the CDR3 is TGCAGCGTTGCCGGGTCCTATGGCTACACCTTC.

This clonotype occurred many times. This chain connects TRBV11-2 to TRBJ2-1; either TRBD1 or TRBD2 may fit D (6 bases each). The CDR3 runs 16 residues. CDR1 is SGHAT, CDR2 FQNNGV, per germline. The V end was cut by 5 bases, the J end by 4 bases, with 18 bases between. CDR3 nucleotides: TGTGCCAGCAGCCCCAGTTCGGGGGCGGGTTACAATGAGCAGTTCTTC. Its protein is CASSPSSGAGYNEQFF.

The table lists this clonotype with a few counts. The chain uses TRBV19 and TRBJ1-2; D is ambiguous. The CDR3 runs 14 residues. In germline, CDR1 is LNHDA, CDR2 SQIVND (reference sequence). Trimming pared 3 bases from V and 5 bases from J, leaving 13 bases between. Here the CDR3 reads CASSISPADYGYTF. In DNA form, the CDR3 reads TGTGCCAGTAGTATCTCCCCAGCAGATTATGGCTACACCTTC.

This clonotype appeared a single time. This chain joins TRBV15 and TRBJ2-5, with D unresolved. Trimming took 0 bases from V and 0 from J, leaving 5 bases between them. Germline V CDR1 and CDR2: LNHNV, YYDKDF (reference sequence). This CDR3 comprises 14 residues. DNA of the CDR3: TGTGCCACCAGCAGAGAGACGTACCAAGAGACCCAGTACTTC. Its protein is CATSRETYQETQYF.

The CDR3 region has the DNA TGTGCCAGCAGCTTCTTAGCACAGGGCCATAACGAGCAGTACTTC. The encoded protein is CASSFLAQGHNEQYF. The chain links TRBV7-9 to TRBJ2-7, with a possible D match to TRBD1 (6 bases). V was trimmed by 3 bases and J by 5 bases, leaving 17 bases between them. The CDR3 spans 15 residues. In germline, CDR1 is SEHNR, CDR2 FQNEAQ (reference sequence). The variable domain in full, completed from reference TRBV7-9 and TRBJ2-7, reads DTGVSQNPRHKITKRGQNVTFRCDPISEHNRLYWYRQTLGQGPEFLTYFQNEAQLEKSRLLSDRFSAERPKGSFSTLEIQRTEQGDSAMYLCASSFLAQGHNEQYFGPGTRLTVT.

This clonotype was counted at least ten times. V and J are TRBV4-1 and TRBJ1-1, with D possibly TRBD1 on 5 matching bases. The CDR3 runs to 15 residues. Between the trimmed V and J ends, which lost 1 base and 3 bases, there was a span of 12 bases. Per the germline V gene, CDR1 is MGHRA and CDR2 is YSYEKL. CDR3: CASSQANGADTEAFF. The CDR3 DNA sequence: TGCGCCAGCAGCCAAGCGAACGGGGCGGACACTGAAGCTTTCTTT.

This clonotype was recorded at least ten times. The chain combines TRBV5-1 with TRBJ2-1, with D perhaps TRBD1 (7 bases). V was shortened by 4 bases and J by 8 bases, with 16 bases between the two germline ends. The CDR3 loop spans 14 amino acids. Germline values: CDR1 SGHRS, CDR2 YFSETQ. CDR3 loop: CASSPLGGGDEQFF. In DNA, the CDR3 is TGCGCCAGCAGCCCCCTAGGGGGCGGGGATGAGCAGTTCTTC.

Ten or more counts support this clonotype. This sequence joins TRBV12-3 or TRBV12-4 and TRBJ1-1, with a tentative D call TRBD1 (5 bases). Deletions cut 3 bases from V and 3 bases from J, with 14 bases between. The CDR3 length is 15 residues. The CDR3 protein is CASSFAGQGHTEAFF. CDR3 sequence (DNA): TGTGCCAGCAGTTTTGCAGGGCAAGGTCACACTGAAGCTTTCTTT.

This clonotype showed up many times. The chain joins TRBV30 to TRBJ2-7; D remains ambiguous. The germline V gene has CDR1 GTSNPN and CDR2 SVGIG (reference sequence). The CDR3 is made up of 14 amino acids. With 5 bases removed from V and 2 bases from J, the gap between germline ends came to 16 bases. CDR3 protein: CAWGDGRFAYEQYF. The CDR3 bases are TGTGCCTGGGGAGACGGGCGATTTGCCTACGAGCAGTACTTC.

This clonotype was seen repeatedly, ten times or more. The V and J genes are TRBV12-5 and TRBJ2-7; possibly TRBD1 for D (6 bases). Germline lookup yields CDR1 LGHNT and CDR2 FRNRAP. CDR3 length: 14 amino acids. V lost 1 base and J 4 bases, leaving 11 bases between the germline ends. CDR3 DNA sequence: TGTGCTAGTGGTTTGGCAGGGGACCGATACGAGCAGTACTTC. Encoded protein: CASGLAGDRYEQYF.

This clonotype was detected a few times. The gene calls are TRBV15 and TRBJ1-6; TRBD1 might be the D (6 bases). CDR3 length: 15 residues. Trimming took 1 base from V and 10 from J, leaving 14 bases between them. The germline CDR1 and CDR2 sequences are LNHNV and YYDKDF (reference sequence). The CDR3 loop is CATSRGQVSYSPLHF. The CDR3 nucleotides read TGTGCCACCAGCAGAGGACAGGTTTCTTACTCACCCCTCCACTTT.

This clonotype came up a few times. Written as DNA, the CDR3 is TGTGCCAGTACCCGACGGAAATCAATGAACACTGAAGCTTTCTTT. Protein: CASTRRKSMNTEAFF. The V gene is TRBV19, the J gene TRBJ1-1, with no clear D. The ends were cut back, 7 bases at V and 0 bases at J, with 15 bases in the middle. The CDR3 is 15 residues long. The germline CDR1 and CDR2 sequences are LNHDA and SQIVND (reference sequence).

There are many counts of this clonotype. V usage is TRBV5-1 and J usage is TRBJ2-1; TRBD1 or TRBD2 may be the D gene (5 bases each). Germline CDR1 SGHRS, CDR2 YFSETQ. The length of the CDR3 is 16 residues. Trimming left V 0 bases short and J 3 bases short, with 13 bases between. CDR3 amino acids: CASSLGRGWDYNEQFF. The DNA of the CDR3 is TGCGCCAGCAGCTTGGGACGGGGCTGGGACTACAATGAGCAGTTCTTC.

The CDR3: CSARRQGNQPQHF. In DNA, the CDR3 is TGCAGTGCTAGAAGACAGGGAAATCAGCCCCAGCATTTT. The genes are TRBV20-1 and TRBJ1-5, with 7 bases aligning to TRBD1. The CDR3 runs 13 residues. Germline CDR1 DFQATT, CDR2 SNEGSKA (reference sequence). V shed 2 bases and J 4 bases; nucleotides not matched to a gene: 2.

The chain has TRBV30 and TRBJ2-7; D is possibly TRBD1 (5 bases). Germline CDR1 reads GTSNPN; CDR2 reads SVGIG (reference sequence). The CDR3 runs to 12 residues. Trimming stripped 5 bases from V and 2 bases from J, with 10 bases between. CDR3 sequence: CAWATVTYEQYF. CDR3 bases: TGTGCCTGGGCGACAGTCACCTACGAGCAGTACTTC.

This clonotype was seen at least ten times. This chain joins TRBV2 and TRBJ2-1, with unresolved D. This CDR3 is built from 11 residues. V was clipped by 6 bases and J by 7 bases, with 7 bases between them. Germline V gives CDR1 SNHLY, CDR2 FYNNEI. The CDR3 bases are TGTGCCAGCAGAGTGTGGAATGAGCAGTTCTTC. This sequence encodes CASRVWNEQFF. The full variable domain, in which reference TRBV2 and TRBJ2-1 provide the parts outside the CDR3, is EPEVTQTPSHQVTQMGQEVILRCVPISNHLYFYWYRQILGQKVEFLVSFYNNEISEKSEIFDDQFSVERPDGSNFTLKIRSTKLEDSAMYFCASRVWNEQFFGPGTRLTVL.

This clonotype was seen repeatedly, ten times or more. V gene TRBV7-2 combines with J gene TRBJ2-1; TRBD2 matches at 7 bases. J gave up 9 bases and V 8 bases, and 10 bases lay outside the gene matches. The CDR3 extends over 13 amino acids. Germline V gives CDR1 SGHTA, CDR2 FQGNSA. CDR3 sequence (DNA): TGTGCCAGCCGGAGGGGAGGGTTCATTGAGCAGTTCTTC. This encodes CASRRGGFIEQFF.